This TCR beta chain was sequenced during a study of T cells after yellow fever vaccination. About the research overall: Any fraction with a low cell number was prepared using SMART-Seq v4 Ultra Low Input.

A process of 5'RACE template switching, which added a universal primer site and UMIs, was used to make TCR cDNA. In TCRdb, the 5' RACE reads were re-called with MiXCR into one record per CDR3 protein. The repertoire holds under 700,000 distinct CDR3 sequences, 17% seen once, with roughly 17% in the top ten. This clonotype came up a few times. Antigen unknown. CDR1 and CDR2 from the germline V gene are LGHNA and YSLEER. V was pared by 2 bases and J by 1 base, with 6 bases of the junction left unmatched. This CDR3 region has 17 residues. Study-level findings and limits: Researchers cautioned that FACS-sorted repertoires could harbor abundant clonotypes contaminating from the bulk population. Relatively few clonotypes were ones that appeared in both CD4 and CD8 compartments.

The specimen was PBMCs, collected around 5 days after the first yellow fever vaccination. The TCR sequence derives from a man younger than 30 who received the YFV17D yellow fever vaccine. This chain joins TRBV4-3 and TRBJ2-5, with 11 nucleotides matching TRBD2. CDR3 loop: CASSQNLAGGLQETQYF. In DNA form, the CDR3 reads TGCGCCAGCAGCCAAAACCTAGCGGGGGGCCTCCAAGAGACCCAGTACTTC.